Each of the 29 T cell receptor beta chains below was sequenced from the same sample in a study of blood T cells in healthy people across ages. A J-beta primer mix and a sample-barcoded 5' primer were used in a second PCR of about 7 to 12 cycles. TCRdb reprocessed the 5' RACE reads with MiXCR, giving one entry per CDR3 protein. The data hold about 780,000 distinct CDR3 sequences, with around 50% observed a single time. The specimen sequenced was blood. The receptors stem from a man older than 75 in good health.

This clonotype was picked up one time. The chain uses TRBV29-1 and TRBJ1-2; D unclear. Germline V gene sequence: CDR1 SQVTM, CDR2 ANQGSEA. This CDR3 region has 13 residues. V gave up 6 bases and J gave up 9 bases, with 20 bases separating them. The CDR3 DNA sequence: TGCAGCGTGGCGAATCCTGACACCCCTAGCTACACCTTC. This codes for CSVANPDTPSYTF.

The V and J genes are TRBV25-1 and TRBJ2-3, with a tentative D call TRBD1 (6 bases). The CDR3 sequence is 14 residues long. Trimming removed 4 bases from V and 1 base from J, with 9 bases in between. CDR1 is MGHDK and CDR2 is SYGVNS in the germline V gene. For the CDR3, the DNA is TGTGCCAGCAGTGCACAGGGTGGCACAGATACGCAGTATTTT. Translating gives CASSAQGGTDTQYF.

The chain carries TRBV29-1 and TRBJ1-1; D gene ambiguous. Trimming took 1 base from V and 1 from J, leaving 10 bases between them. The CDR3 contains 14 residues. Germline V gene lookup returns CDR1 SQVTM and CDR2 ANQGSEA. The CDR3 DNA reads as TGCAGCGTTGAAGTACGGCAGAGGAACACTGAAGCTTTCTTT. Encoded protein: CSVEVRQRNTEAFF.

The V gene is TRBV5-1, the J gene TRBJ2-1; 9 bases fit TRBD1. The germline V gene encodes CDR1 SGHRS and CDR2 YFSETQ. Trimming at V came to 0 bases and at J to 7 bases, leaving 5 bases not matched to a gene. The CDR3 has 15 amino acids. The CDR3 DNA follows: TGCGCCAGCAGCTTGGAGGGACAGGGAAGGAATGAGCAGTTCTTC. Protein: CASSLEGQGRNEQFF.

This clonotype was detected only once. The rearrangement uses TRBV30 and TRBJ1-1; 12 nucleotides line up with TRBD1. There are 13 residues in the CDR3. CDR1 GTSNPN and CDR2 SVGIG come from the germline V gene (reference sequence). Trimming cost V 7 bases and J 10 bases; bases outside gene matches: 10. The CDR3 sequence is CASWDRGHLGAFF. As DNA, the CDR3 is TGTGCCTCCTGGGACAGGGGGCACCTGGGAGCTTTCTTT.

V usage is TRBV11-3 and J usage is TRBJ2-4; weak D call: TRBD1 (7 bases). The CDR3 spans 16 residues. Trimming removed 8 bases at V and 6 bases at J, with 23 bases between. CDR1 and CDR2 (germline): SGHNT, YENEEA. The CDR3 spells CASRQGPGEEGNIQYF. As DNA, the CDR3 is TGTGCCAGCCGACAGGGACCGGGAGAGGAGGGAAACATTCAGTACTTC.

The chain is built from TRBV12-3 or TRBV12-4 and TRBJ2-4; D might be TRBD1 or TRBD2, each matching 5 bases. V lost 7 bases to trimming and J lost 10 bases, with 17 bases between them. The CDR3 sequence is 13 residues long. The CDR3 sequence is CASNEDGDGIQYF. The CDR3 bases are TGTGCCAGCAATGAGGACGGGGACGGGATTCAGTACTTC.

The chain employs TRBV28 and TRBJ2-7; TRBD2 matches 7 bases. J lost 2 bases, V lost 4 bases, and 8 bases had no gene match. Germline V gene lookup returns CDR1 MDHEN and CDR2 SYDVKM. This CDR3 comprises 15 residues. The CDR3 nucleotides are TGTGCCAGCAGTTCCCCGGGACTAACGACCTACGAGCAGTACTTC. Protein: CASSSPGLTTYEQYF.

The chain uses TRBV6-2 or TRBV6-3 and TRBJ1-5, with D tentatively TRBD1 (5 bases). The germline CDR1 and CDR2 sequences are MNHEY and SVGEGT. This CDR3 spans 14 amino acids. The ends were cut back, 2 bases at V and 2 bases at J, with 7 bases in the middle. Here the CDR3 DNA reads TGTGCCAGCAGTTACGGGGCCCGCAATCAGCCCCAGCATTTT. This sequence encodes CASSYGARNQPQHF.

This clonotype has at least ten counts. The chain is built from TRBV5-1 and TRBJ2-7, with TRBD2 as a possible D gene (6 bases). The CDR3 loop spans 14 amino acids. The V and J ends lost 0 bases and 1 base respectively, with 8 bases between them. The germline CDR1 and CDR2 sequences are SGHRS and YFSETQ. CDR3 bases: TGCGCCAGCAGCTTGGAGGCGGGATCCTACGAGCAGTACTTC. It is translated as CASSLEAGSYEQYF.

The chain is built from TRBV6-5 and TRBJ1-3; no clear D gene. The CDR3 length is 15 residues. The V gene lost 7 bases and the J gene lost 4 bases, with 17 bases spanning the gap. Germline CDR1 MNHEY, CDR2 SVGAGI. The CDR3 sequence: CASTSAQTGGNTIYF. The CDR3, as DNA: TGTGCCAGCACCTCCGCCCAAACTGGCGGAAACACCATATATTTT.

This clonotype was counted only a few times. The rearrangement joins TRBV12-3 or TRBV12-4 to TRBJ1-5; D unresolved. V gave up 0 bases and J gave up 11 bases, with 17 bases separating them. CDR3 size: 15 residues. The CDR3 region is CASSLAMAGPEAQHF. CDR3 nucleotide sequence: TGTGCCAGCAGTTTAGCAATGGCCGGGCCGGAGGCCCAGCATTTT.

This rearrangement joins TRBV9 to TRBJ2-2; 9 nucleotides match TRBD1. There are 16 residues in the CDR3. The germline V gene has CDR1 SGDLS and CDR2 YYNGEE. The J segment lost 3 bases and the V segment lost 4 bases, leaving 7 bases of the junction unmatched. The CDR3 DNA reads TGTGCCAGCAGCCCTGTGGACAGGGGTTACACCGGGGAGCTGTTTTTT. It specifies CASSPVDRGYTGELFF.

DNA of the CDR3: TGTGCCAGCAGCTCCCTCGGTCTCTACAATGAGCAGTTCTTC. Translating gives CASSSLGLYNEQFF. The chain carries TRBV11-2 and TRBJ2-1, with D unclear. The CDR3 has 14 amino acids. Trimming removed 4 bases from V and 3 bases from J, with 10 bases in between. Germline V gene sequence: CDR1 SGHAT, CDR2 FQNNGV.

Worth noting for this clonotype: Being one base from a much bigger clone, this may be a read error. The J gene is TRBJ2-1, the V gene TRBV4-3; D not resolved. The J call could be wrong; TRBJ2-7 is a better fit for the DNA end. The CDR3 covers 15 residues. Germline CDR1 is LGHNA and CDR2 is YSLEER. The CDR3 sequence: CASSQKRSSYNEQYF. The CDR3 coding sequence is TGCGCCAGCAGCCAAAAGAGGAGCTCCTACAATGAGCAGTACTTC.

The chain carries TRBV3-1 and TRBJ2-1; 11 bases line up with TRBD2. Unmatched junction bases numbered 4, after V lost 5 bases and J lost 4 bases. CDR3 length: 15 residues. Germline CDR1 and CDR2: LGHDT and YNNKEL (reference sequence). In nucleotides, the CDR3 is TGTGCCAGCAGCTCCATAGCGGGAGGGTACAATGAGCAGTTCTTC. Its translation is CASSSIAGGYNEQFF.

The rearrangement uses TRBV25-1 and TRBJ2-7; the match to TRBD2 covers 9 bases. The CDR3 totals 14 residues. Germline V gives CDR1 MGHDK, CDR2 SYGVNS. V shed 0 bases and J 6 bases; nucleotides not matched to a gene: 3. The CDR3 sequence is CASSEYVSGSEQYF. CDR3 bases: TGTGCCAGCAGTGAATACGTTAGCGGGAGCGAGCAGTACTTC.

The rearrangement uses TRBV20-1 and TRBJ2-3, with TRBD2 identical over 14 bases. J gave up 2 bases and V 4 bases, and 14 bases lay outside the gene matches. Germline CDR1 reads DFQATT; CDR2 reads SNEGSKA (reference sequence). The CDR3 extends over 19 amino acids. CDR3 loop: CSATLGTSGGLTITDTQYF. The CDR3 DNA reads as TGCAGTGCTACACTAGGGACTAGCGGGGGCCTAACAATCACAGATACGCAGTATTTT.

The rearrangement joins TRBV29-1 to TRBJ1-1; a possible D gene is TRBD1 (5 bases). The V end lost 1 base, the J end lost 0 bases, and 12 bases lay between the germline ends. The germline CDR1 and CDR2 sequences are SQVTM and ANQGSEA. CDR3 length: 15 residues. The CDR3 DNA sequence: TGCAGCGTTGAAGTGGGGGGACGGGTGAACACTGAAGCTTTCTTT. Residues: CSVEVGGRVNTEAFF.

J is TRBJ2-6 and V is TRBV28, with TRBD2 as a possible D gene (6 bases). This CDR3 spans 16 amino acids. From germline, CDR1 is MDHEN and CDR2 SYDVKM. Trimming left V 5 bases short and J 4 bases short, with 15 bases between. The CDR3 protein is CASSTLRGMGANVLTF. The CDR3 DNA reads as TGTGCCAGCAGTACCCTCCGGGGGATGGGGGCCAACGTCCTGACTTTC.

DNA for the CDR3: TGTGCCAGCAGCTTGGGGGGAGGGAGGCTTAACAATGAGCAGTTCTTC. Translating it yields CASSLGGGRLNNEQFF. This chain connects TRBV7-3 to TRBJ2-1; 7 nucleotides match TRBD2. Germline values: CDR1 SGHTA, CDR2 FQGTGA. V shed 3 bases, J shed 5 bases, and the junction held 10 bases outside the gene matches. The CDR3 consists of 16 residues.

This clonotype was counted a few times. The rearrangement links TRBV9 to TRBJ2-2, with 10 bases that match TRBD1. CDR1 and CDR2 (germline): SGDLS, YYNGEE. Trimming at V came to 4 bases and at J to 5 bases, leaving 8 bases not matched to a gene. The CDR3 totals 16 residues. CDR3 sequence reads: CASSIGQGGHTGELFF. CDR3 nucleotide sequence: TGTGCCAGCAGCATCGGACAGGGGGGACATACCGGGGAGCTGTTTTTT.

The chain joins TRBV12-3 or TRBV12-4 to TRBJ2-1, with D unclear. Trimming cost V 2 bases and J 10 bases, with 6 bases left between them. The CDR3 is 11 residues long. The CDR3 sequence is CASSLSQEQFF. The CDR3 DNA is TGTGCCAGCAGTTTATCCCAGGAGCAGTTCTTC.

This clonotype was detected a few times. V and J are TRBV9 and TRBJ2-6, with no clear D. Per germline, CDR1 SGDLS and CDR2 YYNGEE. Trimming took 0 bases from V and 1 from J, leaving 8 bases between them. This CDR3 spans 16 amino acids. CDR3 sequence reads: CASSVGVGSGANVLTF. CDR3 DNA sequence: TGTGCCAGCAGCGTAGGGGTGGGTTCTGGGGCCAACGTCCTGACTTTC. Together with reference TRBV9 and TRBJ2-6, the CDR3 gives the full variable domain: DSGVTQTPKHLITATGQRVTLRCSPRSGDLSVYWYQQSLDQGLQFLIQYYNGEERAKGNILERFSAQQFPDLHSELNLSSLELGDSALYFCASSVGVGSGANVLTFGAGSRLTVL.

At least ten counts were recorded for this clonotype. V gene TRBV4-2 combines with J gene TRBJ2-1; TRBD2 agrees at 7 bases. Germline CDR1 and CDR2: LGHNA and YNFKEQ. The V segment lost 1 base and the J segment 0 bases; nucleotides outside the gene matches: 6. CDR3 size: 17 residues. This chain's CDR3 is CASSQAMAGVSYNEQFF. Here the CDR3 DNA reads TGTGCCAGCAGCCAAGCGATGGCGGGAGTCTCCTACAATGAGCAGTTCTTC.

This clonotype was recorded only once. This chain joins TRBV7-2 and TRBJ2-1; the match to TRBD2 covers 13 bases. The CDR3 extends over 16 amino acids. The germline V gene has CDR1 SGHTA and CDR2 FQGNSA. The V gene end was trimmed by 3 bases and the J gene end by 5 bases; junction bases not matched to a gene: 4. CDR3 loop: CASSFWTSGGHNEQFF. CDR3 nucleotides: TGTGCCAGCAGCTTTTGGACTAGCGGGGGTCACAATGAGCAGTTCTTC.

The V call is TRBV6-5, the J call TRBJ2-1; D perhaps matches TRBD2 (7 bases). The CDR3 length is 15 residues. Germline CDR1 is MNHEY and CDR2 is SVGAGI. The ends were cut back, 5 bases at V and 4 bases at J, with 15 bases in the middle. CDR3 sequence (DNA): TGTGCCAGCAGTCCGACTAGGGGGGGATACAATGAGCAGTTCTTC. Its protein product is CASSPTRGGYNEQFF.

V usage is TRBV12-3 or TRBV12-4 and J usage is TRBJ2-1, with D tentatively TRBD2 (5 bases). Trimming took off 7 bases at V and 3 bases at J, with 13 bases between the two ends. The CDR3 consists of 14 residues. CDR3 DNA: TGTGCCAGCATCAAAGGTAGCGTCTACAATGAGCAGTTCTTC. This encodes CASIKGSVYNEQFF.

The genes are TRBV18 and TRBJ2-6; unclear D gene. The CDR3 covers 16 residues. CDR1 and CDR2 from the germline V gene are KGHSH and LQKENI. V lost 6 bases and J 3 bases, leaving 15 bases between the germline ends. CDR3 DNA: TGTGCCAGCTCGGGCACAACCGCAGGTGGGGCCAACGTCCTGACTTTC. Translating it yields CASSGTTAGGANVLTF.